This TCR beta chain is drawn from a study of neurological immune-mediated disorders. This CDR3 is built from 13 residues. V lost 6 bases to trimming and J lost 2 bases, with 11 bases between them. Germline CDR1 reads MNHEY; CDR2 reads SVGEGT. TCRdb re-analysed the 5' RACE reads in MiXCR, keeping a single row per CDR3 protein. The sample consists of 55,000 to 70,000 distinct CDR3 sequences, approximately 10% of them appearing once. This clonotype was counted between two and nine times. This sequence originates from a man aged 60-69 years in good health. The rearrangement uses TRBV6-2 or TRBV6-3 and TRBJ2-7; unclear D gene. The sequenced sample was PBMCs. The DNA for the CDR3 is TGTGCCAGCAGGTCCGTCCTGGCCTACGAGCAGTACTTC. Amino acid sequence: CASRSVLAYEQYF.